This T cell receptor (beta chain) is from a study of cytomegalovirus exposure and HLA in healthy donors. Study conclusions and caveats: V segments that were indistinguishable, TRBV6-2 and TRBV6-3 among them, were omitted from analysis. Association of approximately 18,000 TCR beta sequences with HLA alleles was found at 0.05 false discovery rate in a later analysis. Links to common viral pathogens appeared, in a later analysis, for several of the most significant clusters.

Researchers ran the PCR with 60 Vbeta and 13 Jbeta primers. TCRdb's copy holds only in-frame clones and misses some; the assay was immunoSEQ multiplex PCR. The sample includes under 200,000 clones, about four fifths of them seen just once. As concerns this clone: Antigen unknown.

CDR1 and CDR2 from the germline V gene are SEHNR and FQNEAQ (reference sequence). CDR3 length: 13 residues. Trimming at V came to 1 base and at J to 5 bases, leaving 1 base not matched to a gene. Input material: PBMCs. The chain employs TRBV7-9 and TRBJ1-1; 7 bases line up with TRBD1. The TCR comes from a woman between 18 and 29 years old in good health and CMV-seronegative. For the CDR3, the DNA is TGTGCCAGCAGCTTAGTACAGGGGACTGAAGCTTTCTTT. It encodes CASSLVQGTEAFF.